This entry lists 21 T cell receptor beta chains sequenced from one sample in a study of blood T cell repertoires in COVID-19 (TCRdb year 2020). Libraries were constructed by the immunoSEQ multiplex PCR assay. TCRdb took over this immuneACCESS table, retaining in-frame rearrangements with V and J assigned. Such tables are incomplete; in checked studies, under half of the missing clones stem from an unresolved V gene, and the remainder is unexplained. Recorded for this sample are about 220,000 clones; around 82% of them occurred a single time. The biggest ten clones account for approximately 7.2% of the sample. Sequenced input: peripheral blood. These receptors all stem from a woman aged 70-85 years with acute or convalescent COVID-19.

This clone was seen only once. Written as DNA, the CDR3 is TGTGCCAGCAGCCTCGCCGGGACTGAGGATACGCAGTATTTT. Its protein product is CASSLAGTEDTQYF. This chain uses TRBV6-5 with TRBJ2-3; a weak D match, TRBD2 (6 bases). Per germline, CDR1 MNHEY and CDR2 SVGAGI. The CDR3 extends over 14 amino acids. Between the trimmed V and J ends, which lost 6 bases and 6 bases, there was a span of 16 bases.

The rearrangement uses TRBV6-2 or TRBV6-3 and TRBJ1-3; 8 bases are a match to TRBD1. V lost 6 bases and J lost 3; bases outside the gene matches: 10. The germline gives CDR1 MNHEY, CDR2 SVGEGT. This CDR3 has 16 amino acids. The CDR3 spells CASSPIDRGNGNTIYF. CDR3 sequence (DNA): TGTGCCAGCAGCCCTATTGACAGGGGCAATGGAAACACCATATATTTT.

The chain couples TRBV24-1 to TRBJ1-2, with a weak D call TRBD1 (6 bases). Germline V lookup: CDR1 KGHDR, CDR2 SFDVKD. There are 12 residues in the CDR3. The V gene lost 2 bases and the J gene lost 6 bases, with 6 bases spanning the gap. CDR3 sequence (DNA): TGTGCCACCAGTGATTACAGGGATGGCTACACCTTC. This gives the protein CATSDYRDGYTF.

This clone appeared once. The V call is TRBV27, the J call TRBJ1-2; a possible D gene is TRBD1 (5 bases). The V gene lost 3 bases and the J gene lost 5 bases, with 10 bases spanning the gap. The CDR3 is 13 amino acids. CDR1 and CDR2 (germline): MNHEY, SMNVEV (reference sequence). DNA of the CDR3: TGTGCCAGCAGTTTTAGGGCAGGGTATGGCTACACCTTC. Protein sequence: CASSFRAGYGYTF.

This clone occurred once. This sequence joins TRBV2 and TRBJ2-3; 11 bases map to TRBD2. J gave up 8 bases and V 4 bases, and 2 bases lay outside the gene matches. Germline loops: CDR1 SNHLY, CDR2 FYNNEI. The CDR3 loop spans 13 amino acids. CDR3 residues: CASSALAGGTQYF. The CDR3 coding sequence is TGTGCCAGCAGTGCGCTAGCGGGGGGTACGCAGTATTTT.

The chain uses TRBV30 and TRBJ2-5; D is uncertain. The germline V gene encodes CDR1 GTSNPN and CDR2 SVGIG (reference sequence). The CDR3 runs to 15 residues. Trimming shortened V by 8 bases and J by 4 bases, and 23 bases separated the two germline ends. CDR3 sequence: CAIALASQFGETQYF. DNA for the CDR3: TGTGCCATAGCCCTGGCTAGTCAGTTTGGAGAGACCCAGTACTTC.

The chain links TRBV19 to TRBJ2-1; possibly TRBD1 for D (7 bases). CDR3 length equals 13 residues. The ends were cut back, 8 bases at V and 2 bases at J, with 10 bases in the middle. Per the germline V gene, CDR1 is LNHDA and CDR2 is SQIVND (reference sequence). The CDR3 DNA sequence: TGTGCCAGTTCCAGGGGGGCCTACAATGAGCAGTTCTTC. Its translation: CASSRGAYNEQFF.

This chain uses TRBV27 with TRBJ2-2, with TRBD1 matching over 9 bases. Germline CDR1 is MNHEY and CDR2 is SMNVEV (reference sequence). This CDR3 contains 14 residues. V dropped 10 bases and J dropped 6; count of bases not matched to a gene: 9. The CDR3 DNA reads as TGTGCCACCAGGGGGGACAGGGTGGCCGGGGAGCTGTTTTTT. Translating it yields CATRGDRVAGELFF.

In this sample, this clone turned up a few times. CDR3 amino acids: CASSASYGGNEQFF. DNA of the CDR3: TGTGCCAGCAGCGCCTCCTACGGGGGTAATGAGCAGTTCTTC. The chain carries TRBV7-3 and TRBJ2-1; D is perhaps TRBD2 (6 bases). The CDR3 has 14 amino acids. V lost 5 bases and J lost 7, with 15 bases in between. Germline lookup yields CDR1 SGHTA and CDR2 FQGTGA.

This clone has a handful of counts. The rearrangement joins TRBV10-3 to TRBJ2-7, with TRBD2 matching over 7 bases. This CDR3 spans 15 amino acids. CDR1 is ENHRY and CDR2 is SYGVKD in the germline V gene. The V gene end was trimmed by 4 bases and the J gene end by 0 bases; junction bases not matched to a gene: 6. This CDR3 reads CAISGLTSDSYEQYF. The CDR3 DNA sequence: TGTGCCATCAGTGGCCTAACTAGCGACTCCTACGAGCAGTACTTC.

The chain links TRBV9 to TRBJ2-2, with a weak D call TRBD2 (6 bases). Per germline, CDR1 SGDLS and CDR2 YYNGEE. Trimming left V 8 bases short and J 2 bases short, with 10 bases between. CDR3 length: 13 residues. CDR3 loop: CASLADNTGELFF. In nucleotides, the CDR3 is TGTGCCAGTTTAGCGGATAACACCGGGGAGCTGTTTTTT.

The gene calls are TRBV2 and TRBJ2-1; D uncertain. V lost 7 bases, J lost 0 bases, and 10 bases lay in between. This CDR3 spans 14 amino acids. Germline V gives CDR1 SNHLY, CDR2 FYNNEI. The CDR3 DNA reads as TGTGCCAGCACCCCCCTTATCTCCTACAATGAGCAGTTCTTC. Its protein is CASTPLISYNEQFF.

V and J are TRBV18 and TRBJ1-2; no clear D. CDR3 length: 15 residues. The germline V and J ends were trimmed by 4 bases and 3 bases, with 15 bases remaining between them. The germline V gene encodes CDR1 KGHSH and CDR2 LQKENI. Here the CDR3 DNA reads TGTGCCAGCTCACGCGAAGATAGTTCATACTATGGCTACACCTTC. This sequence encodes CASSREDSSYYGYTF.

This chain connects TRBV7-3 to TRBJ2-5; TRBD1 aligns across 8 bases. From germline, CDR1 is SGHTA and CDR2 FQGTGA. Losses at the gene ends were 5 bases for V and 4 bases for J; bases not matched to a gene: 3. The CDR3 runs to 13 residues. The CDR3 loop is CASSRGQGETQYF. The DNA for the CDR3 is TGTGCCAGCAGCCGCGGACAGGGAGAGACCCAGTACTTC.

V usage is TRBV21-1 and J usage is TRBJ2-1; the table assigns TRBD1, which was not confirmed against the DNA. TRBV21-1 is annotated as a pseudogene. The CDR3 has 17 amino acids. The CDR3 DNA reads TGTGCCAGCAGCAACCCGATTCCAGGGAAGTTGGACAATGAGCAGTTCTTC. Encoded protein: CASSNPIPGKLDNEQFF.

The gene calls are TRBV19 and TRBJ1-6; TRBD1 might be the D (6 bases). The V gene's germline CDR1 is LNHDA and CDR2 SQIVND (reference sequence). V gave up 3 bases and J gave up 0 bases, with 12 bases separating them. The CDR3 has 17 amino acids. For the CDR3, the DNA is TGTGCCAGTAGTATTGACACAGGGTTCTCCTATAATTCACCCCTCCACTTT. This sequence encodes CASSIDTGFSYNSPLHF.

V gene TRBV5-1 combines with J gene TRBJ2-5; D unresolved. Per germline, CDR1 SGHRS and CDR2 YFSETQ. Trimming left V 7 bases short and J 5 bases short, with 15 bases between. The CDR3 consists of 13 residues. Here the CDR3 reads CASASGSLETQYF. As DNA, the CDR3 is TGCGCCAGCGCCTCAGGAAGCCTGGAGACCCAGTACTTC.

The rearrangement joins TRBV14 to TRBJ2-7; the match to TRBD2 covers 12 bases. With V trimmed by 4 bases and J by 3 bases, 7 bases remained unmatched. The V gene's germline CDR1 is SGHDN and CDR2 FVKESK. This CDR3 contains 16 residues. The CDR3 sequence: CASSPGLAGANYEQYF. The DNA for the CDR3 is TGTGCCAGCAGCCCGGGACTAGCGGGCGCAAACTACGAGCAGTACTTC.

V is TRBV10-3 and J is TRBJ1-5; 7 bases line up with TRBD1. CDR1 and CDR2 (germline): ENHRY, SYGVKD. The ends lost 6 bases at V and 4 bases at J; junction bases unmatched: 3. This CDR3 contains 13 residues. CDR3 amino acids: CAISTGANQPQHF. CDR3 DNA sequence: TGTGCCATCAGCACAGGGGCTAATCAGCCCCAGCATTTT.

The DNA for the CDR3 is TGTGCCTGGAGTCTACGGGGAGGGGGTACCCTCTACGAGCAGTACTTC. It encodes CAWSLRGGGTLYEQYF. The chain uses TRBV30 and TRBJ2-7, with D possibly TRBD2 on 7 matching bases. Germline CDR1 reads GTSNPN; CDR2 reads SVGIG (reference sequence). The V gene lost 2 bases and the J gene lost 3 bases, with 20 bases spanning the gap. The CDR3 is 16 amino acids.

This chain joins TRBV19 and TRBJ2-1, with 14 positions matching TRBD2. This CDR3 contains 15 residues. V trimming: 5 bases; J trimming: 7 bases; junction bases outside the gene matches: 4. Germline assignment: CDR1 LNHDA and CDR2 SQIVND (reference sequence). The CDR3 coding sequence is TGTGCCAGTAGTGAAAGACTAGCGGGGGGGAATGAGCAGTTCTTC. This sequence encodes CASSERLAGGNEQFF.